These 3 T cell receptor beta chains were all obtained from the same sample, sequenced in a study of T cell responses to AZD1222 COVID-19 vaccine. Sequenced by immunoSEQ multiplex PCR; TCRdb stores in-frame clones only, minus some. The sample has 80,000 to 100,000 clones; about 86% are singletons. This specimen was peripheral blood, taken 28 days after the second AZD1222 dose. The receptors were sampled from an adult who received the AZD1222 COVID-19 vaccine.

This chain uses TRBV18 with TRBJ2-1; no definite D call. V was trimmed by 0 bases and J by 4 bases, leaving 10 bases between them. CDR1 KGHSH and CDR2 LQKENI come from the germline V gene. The CDR3 covers 15 residues. The CDR3 loop is CASSPPGALYNEQFF. The CDR3 DNA reads as TGTGCCAGCTCACCACCTGGTGCTCTTTACAATGAGCAGTTCTTC.

The chain recombines TRBV6-2 or TRBV6-3 with TRBJ2-1; D unresolved. Trimming stripped 0 bases from V and 5 bases from J, with 11 bases between. This CDR3 region has 15 residues. Per germline, CDR1 MNHEY and CDR2 SVGEGT. This chain's CDR3 is CASSYSTAGDNEQFF. The CDR3 bases are TGTGCCAGCAGTTACTCCACGGCAGGCGACAATGAGCAGTTCTTC.

This sequence joins TRBV28 and TRBJ2-1; possibly TRBD1 or TRBD2 for D (5 bases each). V lost 7 bases to trimming and J lost 0 bases, with 10 bases between them. The CDR3 is 14 residues long. CDR1 is MDHEN and CDR2 is SYDVKM in the germline V gene. CDR3 nucleotide sequence: TGTGCCAGCAAAGGGACCGGCTCCTACAATGAGCAGTTCTTC. Its protein product is CASKGTGSYNEQFF.